Following are 32 T cell receptor beta chains from one sample sequenced in a study of a mutant IDH1 vaccine in newly diagnosed glioma. The time point denotes: week 5, during vaccination. In the vaccine, a single dose held 300 ug of the mutant IDH1 20-mer peptide, along with topical imiquimod. The data were produced by immunoSEQ multiplex PCR, yet TCRdb's version contains in-frame clones alone and is incomplete. The profile shows tens of thousands of clones, about 80% of them singletons. Their antigens are not known. The sequencing used PBMCs, collected from a glioma patient whose treatment included an IDH1 peptide vaccine. The origin of the receptors is a woman aged 45 to 65 with glioma.

The chain recombines TRBV18 with TRBJ2-7; TRBD1 aligns across 10 bases. The CDR3 spans 15 residues. The germline gives CDR1 KGHSH, CDR2 LQKENI. With 6 bases clipped from V and 2 bases from J, the junction kept 7 bases outside the gene matches. The CDR3 DNA reads TGTGCCAGCTCCCTCGGACAGGGGGAAACCTACGAGCAGTACTTC. Residues: CASSLGQGETYEQYF. Filled out from reference TRBV18 and TRBJ2-7, the complete variable domain reads NAGVMQNPRHLVRRRGQEARLRCSPMKGHSHVYWYRQLPEEGLKFMVYLQKENIIDESGMPKERFSAEFPKEGPSILRIQQVVRGDSAAYFCASSLGQGETYEQYFGPGTRLTVT.

The chain has TRBV4-2 and TRBJ2-7; tentative D call: TRBD1 (5 bases). Germline loops: CDR1 LGHNA, CDR2 YNFKEQ. V lost 7 bases to trimming and J lost 2 bases, with 18 bases between them. The CDR3 spans 15 residues. The CDR3: CASTPSLGEAYEQYF. The CDR3 DNA reads as TGTGCCAGCACCCCATCGCTAGGGGAAGCCTACGAGCAGTACTTC.

CDR3 in amino acids: CASSYRDTGELFF. In DNA, the CDR3 is TGTGCCAGCAGTTACAGGGACACCGGGGAGCTGTTTTTT. The gene calls are TRBV6-6 and TRBJ2-2; D is undetermined. V was shortened by 2 bases and J by 3 bases, with 4 bases between the two germline ends. CDR1 and CDR2 from the germline V gene are MNHNY and SVGAGI (reference sequence). The length of the CDR3 is 13 residues.

This chain joins TRBV7-2 and TRBJ2-4, with 7 nucleotides matching TRBD1. The V gene end was trimmed by 4 bases and the J gene end by 5 bases; junction bases not matched to a gene: 8. The CDR3 spans 15 residues. Germline assignment: CDR1 SGHTA and CDR2 FQGNSA. CDR3 loop: CASSSGQDGQNIQYF. The CDR3 DNA reads TGTGCCAGCAGCTCTGGACAGGACGGCCAAAACATTCAGTACTTC.

This clone has just one count. V is TRBV10-3 and J is TRBJ2-1; perhaps TRBD2 as D (5 bases). In germline, CDR1 is ENHRY, CDR2 SYGVKD. The V gene lost 0 bases and the J gene lost 8 bases, with 8 bases spanning the gap. The CDR3 spans 13 residues. The CDR3 DNA reads TGTGCCATCAGTGAGTCAGGGAGAGATGAGCAGTTCTTC. Its translation is CAISESGRDEQFF.

V gene TRBV5-8 combines with J gene TRBJ1-5; D gene uncertain. Germline-derived CDR1 and CDR2 are SGHTS and YDEGEE. CDR3 length equals 14 residues. Trimming took 1 base from V and 8 from J, leaving 13 bases between them. CDR3 nucleotides: TGTGCCAGCAGCTTGCTCATCACCCTTGAGCCCCAGCATTTT. Its protein product is CASSLLITLEPQHF.

Regarding this clone: Sequence at one end of the junction differs from germline and may be a read error. The chain couples TRBV6-1 to TRBJ1-2, with D unclear. The CDR3 is 10 amino acids. Germline loops: CDR1 MNHNS, CDR2 SASEGT. CDR3 DNA: TGTGCCAGCAGCCATGCTACAACAGCCTTC. It yields the protein CASSHATTAF.

The chain couples TRBV7-2 to TRBJ2-5, with D possibly being TRBD2 (5 bases). The closer fit of TRBJ2-7 to the DNA end suggests the J call may be wrong. Germline CDR1 SGHTA, CDR2 FQGNSA. The CDR3 extends over 15 amino acids. The CDR3 region is CASSFRGPTRDEQYF. CDR3 in DNA: TGTGCCAGCAGCTTCCGCGGGCCGACGCGCGACGAGCAGTACTTC.

The rearrangement uses TRBV19 and TRBJ1-3, with D perhaps TRBD1 (5 bases). The V and J ends lost 3 bases and 4 bases respectively, with 16 bases between them. The CDR3 spans 16 residues. Per the germline V gene, CDR1 is LNHDA and CDR2 is SQIVND (reference sequence). CDR3 sequence: CASSISSGTRGNTIYF. The DNA for the CDR3 is TGTGCCAGTAGTATTAGTAGCGGGACGCGGGGAAACACCATATATTTT.

The rearrangement links TRBV14 to TRBJ1-1, with TRBD1 matching 7 bases. V lost 4 bases and J lost 7; bases outside the gene matches: 6. Germline lookup yields CDR1 SGHDN and CDR2 FVKESK. The CDR3 covers 13 residues. As DNA, the CDR3 is TGTGCCAGCAGCCGCCGGGACAGATATGAAGCTTTCTTT. This gives the protein CASSRRDRYEAFF.

The chain combines TRBV7-9 with TRBJ1-2, with a possible D match to TRBD1 (5 bases). The germline gives CDR1 SEHNR, CDR2 FQNEAQ (reference sequence). CDR3 length equals 14 residues. V was pared by 0 bases and J by 4 bases, with 9 bases between. CDR3: CASSLAGQIYGYTF. CDR3 DNA: TGTGCCAGCAGCTTAGCGGGGCAGATCTATGGCTACACCTTC.

The chain has TRBV6-6 and TRBJ2-1; 14 nucleotides match TRBD2. Germline CDR1 is MNHNY and CDR2 is SVGAGI (reference sequence). This CDR3 has 16 amino acids. Germline trimming cut 5 bases from V and 5 bases from J; bases unmatched to any gene: 5. The CDR3, as DNA: TGTGCCAGCAGTCCCGGACTAGCGGGGGGACACAATGAGCAGTTCTTC. It is translated as CASSPGLAGGHNEQFF.

This clone was seen once. The chain links TRBV5-1 to TRBJ1-6; D perhaps matches TRBD1 (6 bases). The germline gives CDR1 SGHRS, CDR2 YFSETQ. CDR3 length equals 16 residues. Trimming pared 4 bases from V and 8 bases from J, leaving 19 bases between. Here the CDR3 reads CASSPRGGTRDSPLHF. The CDR3 DNA reads as TGCGCCAGCAGCCCGAGGGGGGGGACGAGGGATTCACCCCTCCACTTT.

In this sample, this clone turned up once. The V call is TRBV6-4, the J call TRBJ2-3; D might be TRBD2 (5 bases). The CDR3 has 13 amino acids. V lost 2 bases and J lost 4, with 7 bases in between. Germline CDR1 and CDR2: MRHNA and SNTAGT. The CDR3 region is CASSDEEADTQYF. In DNA form, the CDR3 reads TGTGCCAGCAGTGACGAGGAGGCAGATACGCAGTATTTT.

V gene TRBV7-9 combines with J gene TRBJ1-2; 7 bases agree with TRBD1. The length of the CDR3 is 14 residues. Germline CDR1 SEHNR, CDR2 FQNEAQ (reference sequence). The V and J ends lost 5 bases and 4 bases, in that order; junction bases with no gene match: 7. CDR3: CASSRDSLVYGYTF. Here the CDR3 DNA reads TGTGCCAGCAGCCGGGACAGCTTAGTCTATGGCTACACCTTC.

This clone was observed a handful of times. V usage is TRBV5-4 and J usage is TRBJ1-1, with 8 nucleotides matching TRBD1. V shed 4 bases, J shed 0 bases, and the junction held 5 bases outside the gene matches. Germline V CDR1 and CDR2: SGHNT, YYREEE (reference sequence). The CDR3 covers 15 residues. CDR3 nucleotides: TGTGCCAGCAGCCTAAGACAGGGGATGAACACTGAAGCTTTCTTT. Protein product: CASSLRQGMNTEAFF.

V and J are TRBV7-2 and TRBJ1-5; D ambiguous. The length of the CDR3 is 15 residues. The germline gives CDR1 SGHTA, CDR2 FQGNSA. V lost 5 bases and J lost 0, with 11 bases in between. DNA for the CDR3: TGTGCCAGCAGCCGCGCACAGAGTAGCAATCAGCCCCAGCATTTT. Translated: CASSRAQSSNQPQHF.

The chain joins TRBV19 to TRBJ2-3; D perhaps matches TRBD1 (6 bases). V was cut by 5 bases and J by 3 bases, with 9 bases left in between. Germline V gene sequence: CDR1 LNHDA, CDR2 SQIVND (reference sequence). The CDR3 totals 13 residues. As DNA, the CDR3 is TGTGCCAGTAGTTTACAGGGTACAGATACGCAGTATTTT. Its protein is CASSLQGTDTQYF. Drawing the rest from reference TRBV19 and TRBJ2-3, the complete variable domain is DGGITQSPKYLFRKEGQNVTLSCEQNLNHDAMYWYRQDPGQGLRLIYYSQIVNDFQKGDIAEGYSVSREKKESFPLTVTSAQKNPTAFYLCASSLQGTDTQYFGPGTRLTVL.

V and J are TRBV5-1 and TRBJ1-5; TRBD1 is a possible D gene (6 bases). This CDR3 region has 14 residues. Deletions cut 2 bases from V and 1 base from J, with 7 bases between. The germline CDR1 and CDR2 sequences are SGHRS and YFSETQ. The CDR3 here is CASSFGQSNQPQHF. For the CDR3, the DNA is TGCGCCAGCAGCTTTGGACAGAGCAATCAGCCCCAGCATTTT.

This chain connects TRBV5-6 to TRBJ2-5, with 9 bases aligning to TRBD2. This CDR3 is built from 16 residues. J lost 1 base, V lost 4 bases, and 8 bases had no gene match. Germline V lookup: CDR1 SGHDT, CDR2 YYEEEE. CDR3 in amino acids: CASSLLQTSGQETQYF. The DNA for the CDR3 is TGTGCCAGCAGCCTCCTCCAGACTAGCGGCCAAGAGACCCAGTACTTC.

This chain uses TRBV19 with TRBJ1-1; D is ambiguous. Germline CDR1 is LNHDA and CDR2 is SQIVND (reference sequence). CDR3 length: 14 amino acids. Trimming left V 5 bases short and J 5 bases short, with 15 bases between. The CDR3 sequence: CASSSTQTGTEAFF. CDR3 DNA sequence: TGTGCCAGTAGTTCTACGCAAACGGGAACTGAAGCTTTCTTT.

The chain couples TRBV6-5 to TRBJ2-1, with TRBD1 as a possible D gene (5 bases). Germline CDR1 reads MNHEY; CDR2 reads SVGAGI. The CDR3 totals 12 residues. Deletions cut 7 bases from V and 7 bases from J, with 11 bases between. Here the CDR3 DNA reads TGTGCCAGCAACAAAAGGGGTAATGAGCAGTTCTTC. Amino acids: CASNKRGNEQFF.

The rearrangement uses TRBV5-6 and TRBJ2-5; D may be TRBD1 or TRBD2 (6 bases each). Germline CDR1 reads SGHDT; CDR2 reads YYEEEE. The V gene lost 5 bases and the J gene lost 1 base, with 12 bases spanning the gap. The CDR3 is 14 residues long. CDR3 in DNA: TGTGCCAGCAGTACCCGGGGGCTCCAAGAGACCCAGTACTTC. The encoded protein is CASSTRGLQETQYF.

The V and J genes are TRBV10-3 and TRBJ1-2; no firm D call. Germline assignment: CDR1 ENHRY and CDR2 SYGVKD. The germline V and J ends were trimmed by 3 bases and 2 bases, with 7 bases remaining between them. The length of the CDR3 is 13 residues. In nucleotides, the CDR3 is TGTGCCATCAGTGATTATTCAAACTATGGCTACACCTTC. It translates to CAISDYSNYGYTF.

This clone was seen only once. The V call is TRBV19, the J call TRBJ1-1; no clear D gene. The CDR3 sequence is 15 residues long. Germline CDR1 is LNHDA and CDR2 is SQIVND (reference sequence). Trimming took off 1 base at V and 0 bases at J, with 9 bases between the two ends. The CDR3 region is CASSIGLQMNTEAFF. The CDR3 nucleotides read TGTGCCAGTAGTATAGGGTTACAGATGAACACTGAAGCTTTCTTT.

The chain recombines TRBV6-5 with TRBJ1-5, with D unclear. The CDR3 totals 15 residues. Trimming cost V 1 base and J 3 bases, with 10 bases left between them. Germline V gene sequence: CDR1 MNHEY, CDR2 SVGAGI. CDR3 nucleotide sequence: TGTGCCAGCAGTTACTTGGGAGCCCCCAATCAGCCCCAGCATTTT. It translates to CASSYLGAPNQPQHF.

This clone was found a few times. The chain employs TRBV7-2 and TRBJ1-2, with D unclear. Trimming shortened V by 3 bases and J by 7 bases, and 3 bases separated the two germline ends. This CDR3 is 10 amino acids long. In germline, CDR1 is SGHTA, CDR2 FQGNSA. The CDR3 DNA reads TGTGCCAGCAGCTTCGGTGGCTACACCTTC. Amino acids: CASSFGGYTF.

This clone was counted a single time. This sequence joins TRBV5-4 and TRBJ1-4; TRBD1 aligns across 7 bases. The CDR3 is 15 residues long. The germline V gene encodes CDR1 SGHNT and CDR2 YYREEE (reference sequence). With V trimmed by 4 bases and J by 0 bases, 3 bases remained unmatched. The CDR3 region is CASSPGGTTNEKLFF. DNA of the CDR3: TGTGCCAGCAGCCCAGGGGGGACAACTAATGAAAAACTGTTTTTT.

The chain combines TRBV4-1 with TRBJ1-3; tentatively, D is TRBD1 (5 bases). V lost 0 bases, J lost 8 bases, and 11 bases lay in between. Per the germline V gene, CDR1 is MGHRA and CDR2 is YSYEKL. The CDR3 totals 14 residues. The chain's CDR3 is CASSQDARGHTIYF. Here the CDR3 DNA reads TGCGCCAGCAGCCAAGATGCGAGGGGACACACCATATATTTT.

The V gene is TRBV27, the J gene TRBJ2-3, with TRBD1 as a possible D gene (5 bases). Trimming cost V 1 base and J 13 bases, with 15 bases left between them. The V gene's germline CDR1 is MNHEY and CDR2 SMNVEV (reference sequence). This CDR3 has 13 amino acids. The DNA for the CDR3 is TGTGCCAGCAGTTTATTATGGGTGGGGCAAAAGTATTTT. Translated: CASSLLWVGQKYF.

This clone showed up just once. V gene TRBV9 combines with J gene TRBJ2-7, with TRBD2 identical over 7 bases. This CDR3 has 15 residues. V was clipped by 0 bases and J by 8 bases; unmatched bases: 11. Germline V lookup: CDR1 SGDLS, CDR2 YYNGEE. CDR3 residues: CASSVENNWGGKQYF. The CDR3, as DNA: TGTGCCAGCAGCGTAGAGAACAATTGGGGGGGAAAGCAGTACTTC.

In this sample, this clone turned up a few times. This chain connects TRBV14 to TRBJ1-1; no definite D call. Trimming removed 4 bases from V and 10 bases from J, with 13 bases in between. Germline V lookup: CDR1 SGHDN, CDR2 FVKESK. CDR3 length: 12 amino acids. CDR3 sequence reads: CASSRLPAVAFF. The CDR3 nucleotides are TGTGCCAGCAGCCGCCTCCCGGCGGTAGCTTTCTTT. The variable domain in full, with the rest retrieved from reference TRBV14 and TRBJ1-1, is EAGVTQFPSHSVIEKGQTVTLRCDPISGHDNLYWYRRVMGKEIKFLLHFVKESKQDESGMPNNRFLAERTGGTYSTLKVQPAELEDSGVYFCASSRLPAVAFFGQGTRLTVV.